The text below deals with one T cell receptor beta chain. Original handling: Amplified reference gene primers provided the basis for estimating nucleated cell counts. The table came from immunoSEQ multiplex PCR; TCRdb's copy has only in-frame clones and leaves some out. That table is the source of V, J and clone size, and D and trimming were worked out from the DNA. Of approximately 280,000 clones listed, 80% to 90% are singletons. These data are taken from a study of blood T cell repertoires in COVID-19. Study summary: Acute and convalescent COVID-19 specimens originated in the United States, Italy and Spain. Sources were T cells, B-cell-depleted T cells, or PBMCs; the material itself was cDNA or gDNA.

With V trimmed by 4 bases and J by 2 bases, 10 bases remained unmatched. The length of the CDR3 is 17 residues. Germline loops: CDR1 MNHNS, CDR2 SASEGT. The receptor was derived from a woman in her sixties or seventies with acute or convalescent COVID-19. This rearrangement joins TRBV6-1 to TRBJ2-7, with 11 bases lining up with TRBD2. Sequenced material: peripheral blood. The chain's CDR3 is CASSALPGTSGAYEQYF. The CDR3 region has the DNA TGTGCCAGCAGTGCCTTACCCGGGACTAGCGGCGCCTACGAGCAGTACTTC.